This T cell receptor beta chain was captured in a study of tumor-infiltrating lymphocytes in localized non-small cell lung cancer (dated by TCRdb to 2020 to 2022). About the study as a whole: Patients whose samples were collected after neoadjuvant chemotherapy, as well as both smokers and never-smokers and several histologies, were included in the cohort. Flow cytometry, multiplex immunofluorescence, RNA-seq, exome sequencing and proteomics were applied to the same patients as TCR sequencing, which was one of several integrated assays. The overall ICON cohort comprised fewer than 170 surgical patients with localized non-small cell lung cancer whose tumors were resected. A total of roughly 51 patients were part of the paired comparison of immunoSEQ T-cell fraction between tumor and uninvolved lung. From each patient came resected tumor tissue plus uninvolved lung tissue from that same patient, and the uninvolved lung tissue was described as non-adjacent to the tumor. Broad study findings and their caveats: Assay coverage varied across patients depending on available tissue quantity, so only a subset of the cohort had TCR sequencing. Different pieces of the same tissue were used for different assays, so technical variation could not be separated from intratumor heterogeneity. The TCR-derived T-cell fraction showed no difference between the flow cytometry-defined immunotypes IM1 (good prognosis) and IM2 (poor prognosis). TCRbeta sequencing supported higher T cell infiltration in tumors than in uninvolved lung tissue, consistent with immunofluorescence CD3 counts.

About this clone itself: What antigen it recognizes has not been identified. No base quality values were provided; no much bigger clone lies one nucleotide off.

V and J lose 8 bases and 7 bases, and a span of 20 bases separates them. There are 14 amino acids in the CDR3, from cysteine to phenylalanine inclusive. The CDR3 DNA has 42 bases and is translated from base 1. Taken from the germline V gene (reference sequence), the CDR1 and CDR2 loops are LNHNV and YYDKDF. The immunoSEQ assay used for TCR sequencing gave the T-cell fraction in both tumor and uninvolved lung tissue. The study's processing was this. For survival analysis, patients were divided into high (upper tertile) and low (lower two tertiles) T-cell fraction groups, which were compared by log-rank test. Paired tumor versus uninvolved lung differences in T-cell fraction were tested with a signed-rank test. TCRdb carries this immuneACCESS record with in-frame sequences only. Its versions omit some clonotypes, under half of them owing to an unresolved V gene in the studies checked, with the rest unexplained. Clone size and V and J calls were adopted from that table, with D and trimming inferred from the DNA. The sample profile shows more than 12,000 clones; about two thirds of them were found once. Approximately 20% of the sample is taken by the ten largest.

Patient enrollment in ICON started in the first half of 2016, and the final patient was enrolled in the second half of 2018. From a subcohort of 76 patients, fresh tumor and matched uninvolved tissue were collected for in-depth immune analyses, including TCR sequencing. DNA for TCR sequencing was isolated from bulk tissue, and no cell sorting was done. The chain is assembled from TRBV15 and TRBJ1-1; TRBD1 could be the D gene, as 6 bases match. This sequence was found in a human donor with non-small cell lung cancer. The sequencing sample was made of uninvolved lung tissue not adjacent to the tumor. The encoded CDR3 is CATSRGGSYSEAFF. The DNA sequence reads TGTGCCACCTCCAGGGGAGGGTCTTATAGTGAAGCTTTCTTT.